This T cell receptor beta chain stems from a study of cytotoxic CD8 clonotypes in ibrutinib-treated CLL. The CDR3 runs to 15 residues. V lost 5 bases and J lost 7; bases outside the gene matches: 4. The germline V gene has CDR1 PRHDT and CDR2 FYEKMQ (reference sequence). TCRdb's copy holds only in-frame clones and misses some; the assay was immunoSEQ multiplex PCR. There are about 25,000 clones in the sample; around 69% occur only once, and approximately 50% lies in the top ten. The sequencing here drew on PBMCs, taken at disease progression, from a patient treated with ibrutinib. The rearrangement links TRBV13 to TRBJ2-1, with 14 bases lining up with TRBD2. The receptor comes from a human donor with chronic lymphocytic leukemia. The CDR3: CASSPGLAGGNEQFF. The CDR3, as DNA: TGTGCCAGCAGCCCCGGACTAGCGGGGGGTAATGAGCAGTTCTTC.